These 26 T cell receptor beta chains came from one sample sequenced in a study of blood T cell repertoires in COVID-19. Libraries were prepared by immunoSEQ multiplex PCR; TCRdb keeps only in-frame clonotypes and omits some of them. This table holds about 360,000 clones, around 84% found once. The sample taken for sequencing was peripheral blood. All receptors come from a human donor with acute or convalescent COVID-19. The donor label of this sample is uncertain.

This chain joins TRBV11-2 and TRBJ2-7; D possibly corresponds to TRBD1 (5 bases). Deletions cut 3 bases from V and 7 bases from J, with 22 bases between. From germline, CDR1 is SGHAT and CDR2 FQNNGV. There are 16 residues in the CDR3. CDR3 sequence: CASSFFSAGSLGEQYF. The CDR3 bases are TGTGCCAGCAGCTTTTTCTCGGCAGGGTCTTTGGGGGAGCAGTACTTC.

The chain links TRBV6-5 to TRBJ1-1; D not certain. Trimming removed 2 bases at V and 9 bases at J, with 16 bases between. The CDR3 consists of 14 residues. Germline CDR1 is MNHEY and CDR2 is SVGAGI. CDR3 DNA: TGTGCCAGCAGTTACAGTGGAGTAGCGCTGAAAGCTTTCTTT. Its protein product is CASSYSGVALKAFF.

The J gene is TRBJ1-1, the V gene TRBV6-5; a possible D gene is TRBD1 (6 bases). The V and J ends lost 6 bases and 0 bases respectively, with 11 bases between them. Looked up from germline, CDR1 is MNHEY and CDR2 is SVGAGI. The CDR3 has 14 amino acids. The CDR3 bases are TGTGCCAGCAGAAAGGACAGCATGAACACTGAAGCTTTCTTT. It specifies CASRKDSMNTEAFF.

This chain uses TRBV4-1 with TRBJ2-7; TRBD1 might be the D (5 bases). Per the germline V gene, CDR1 is MGHRA and CDR2 is YSYEKL. The CDR3 runs 11 residues. V was pared by 4 bases and J by 6 bases, with 7 bases between. As DNA, the CDR3 is TGCGCCAGCAGCCGGGGCCCCGAGCAGTACTTC. Translation: CASSRGPEQYF.

The chain has TRBV9 and TRBJ1-3; D remains unclear. The V and J ends lost 0 bases and 0 bases respectively, with 10 bases between them. The CDR3 spans 16 residues. Per germline, CDR1 SGDLS and CDR2 YYNGEE. The CDR3 spells CASSVGRSFSGNTIYF. CDR3 in DNA: TGTGCCAGCAGCGTAGGACGGAGCTTCTCTGGAAACACCATATATTTT.

The genes are TRBV28 and TRBJ1-1; maybe TRBD1 (6 bases). CDR1 and CDR2 from the germline V gene are MDHEN and SYDVKM. This CDR3 is 14 amino acids long. V was clipped by 3 bases and J by 4 bases, with 12 bases between them. CDR3 protein: CASSLVGALTEAFF. CDR3 DNA: TGTGCCAGCAGTTTGGTGGGGGCCCTCACTGAAGCTTTCTTT.

This clone came up once. CDR3 protein: CASSYDRANMNTEAFF. CDR3 coding DNA: TGTGCCAGCAGTTACGACAGGGCGAACATGAACACTGAAGCTTTCTTT. The rearrangement links TRBV6-5 to TRBJ1-1; 7 bases are a match to TRBD1. The V gene end was trimmed by 2 bases and the J gene end by 0 bases; junction bases not matched to a gene: 6. The CDR3 sequence is 16 residues long. The germline V gene has CDR1 MNHEY and CDR2 SVGAGI.

This clone was found once. V usage is TRBV7-6 and J usage is TRBJ2-5; a weak D match, TRBD2 (6 bases). Trimming removed 1 base from V and 7 bases from J, with 10 bases in between. Germline V gene sequence: CDR1 SGHVS, CDR2 FNYEAQ. This CDR3 has 13 amino acids. DNA for the CDR3: TGTGCCAGCAGCTTAGAAGGAGCGGGGACCCAGTACTTC. Its protein product is CASSLEGAGTQYF.

V and J are TRBV5-6 and TRBJ2-7, with a possible D match to TRBD1 (6 bases). Looked up from germline, CDR1 is SGHDT and CDR2 is YYEEEE. There are 18 residues in the CDR3. V gave up 1 base and J gave up 1 base, with 21 bases separating them. As DNA, the CDR3 is TGTGCCAGCAGCTTGCCGAAGACAAGCCGAGGGGGATCCTACGAGCAGTACTTC. Residues: CASSLPKTSRGGSYEQYF.

This clone was found many times. J is TRBJ2-4 and V is TRBV7-9; tentatively, D is TRBD2 (6 bases). The ends were cut back, 3 bases at V and 3 bases at J, with 12 bases in the middle. Germline values: CDR1 SEHNR, CDR2 FQNEAQ (reference sequence). The CDR3 sequence is 15 residues long. CDR3: CASSFLSGGKNIQYF. The DNA for the CDR3 is TGTGCCAGCAGCTTCTTATCCGGGGGCAAAAACATTCAGTACTTC.

The chain combines TRBV7-2 with TRBJ1-1; maybe TRBD1 (6 bases). The CDR3 consists of 14 residues. Between the trimmed V and J ends, which lost 2 bases and 5 bases, there was a span of 12 bases. Germline CDR1 is SGHTA and CDR2 is FQGNSA. Here the CDR3 reads CASSLLGRGTEAFF. CDR3 coding DNA: TGTGCCAGCAGCTTATTGGGGAGGGGGACTGAAGCTTTCTTT.

The rearrangement joins TRBV7-9 to TRBJ2-7; 13 positions agree with TRBD2. CDR3 length: 17 residues. The germline V gene encodes CDR1 SEHNR and CDR2 FQNEAQ (reference sequence). V lost 5 bases, J lost 2 bases, and 9 bases stayed unmatched. The CDR3 region is CASSLWGTSGTTYEQYF. CDR3 DNA: TGTGCCAGCAGCCTGTGGGGGACTAGCGGGACCACCTACGAGCAGTACTTC. Full variable domain (rest looked up from reference TRBV7-9 and TRBJ2-7): DTGVSQNPRHKITKRGQNVTFRCDPISEHNRLYWYRQTLGQGPEFLTYFQNEAQLEKSRLLSDRFSAERPKGSFSTLEIQRTEQGDSAMYLCASSLWGTSGTTYEQYFGPGTRLTVT.

As concerns this clone: The CDR3 does not end in the conserved phenylalanine or tryptophan, so this is likely a read error. No DNA is shown, since the ends of the CDR3 on it are uncertain; the CDR3 is the one TCRdb lists. This chain's CDR3 is CASSSELAGAPI. V is TRBV27 and J is TRBJ2-7; TRBD2 was called by the table and not checked on the DNA. The germline V gene has CDR1 MNHEY and CDR2 SMNVEV (reference sequence). The CDR3 has 12 amino acids, counting both end residues.

The chain recombines TRBV6-4 with TRBJ2-2; D uncertain. V lost 5 bases to trimming and J lost 4 bases, with 8 bases between them. This CDR3 spans 13 amino acids. Germline V CDR1 and CDR2: MRHNA, SNTAGT. The CDR3 is CASSFSGTGELFF. The CDR3 DNA sequence: TGTGCCAGCAGTTTTTCGGGCACCGGGGAGCTGTTTTTT.

The V and J genes are TRBV18 and TRBJ1-6; D is ambiguous. The CDR3 is 15 residues long. With 3 bases removed from V and 9 bases from J, the gap between germline ends came to 15 bases. Germline loops: CDR1 KGHSH, CDR2 LQKENI. This CDR3 reads CASSPTHGLGSPLHF. The CDR3 DNA is TGTGCCAGCTCACCGACTCACGGGTTAGGTTCACCCCTCCACTTT.

This clone has only a few counts. Other nucleotide sequences in the sample specify the same CDR3. The DNA for the CDR3 is TGTGCCAGCAGCTATGACAGGGGCTCTGAAGCTTTCTTT. Translating gives CASSYDRGSEAFF. The chain combines TRBV6-5 with TRBJ1-1, with 8 bases that match TRBD1. There are 13 residues in the CDR3. The trim removed 6 bases at V and 6 bases at J, leaving 6 bases unmatched. The V gene's germline CDR1 is MNHEY and CDR2 SVGAGI.

The chain recombines TRBV3-1 (or the pseudogene TRBV3-2) with TRBJ1-6, with TRBD1 matching 9 bases. CDR1 is LGHDT and CDR2 is YNNKEL in the germline V gene (reference sequence). The CDR3 consists of 15 residues. V lost 4 bases, J lost 7 bases, and 5 bases stayed unmatched. CDR3 sequence: CASSPQGAINSPLHF. The CDR3 DNA follows: TGTGCCAGCAGCCCACAGGGGGCGATAAATTCACCCCTCCACTTT.

This chain links TRBV25-1 with TRBJ1-2; possible D gene TRBD1, 6 bases. The CDR3 covers 16 residues. The V gene lost 3 bases and the J gene lost 4 bases, with 18 bases spanning the gap. Germline lookup yields CDR1 MGHDK and CDR2 SYGVNS. CDR3 amino acids: CASSEAQGKISYGYTF. The CDR3 DNA follows: TGTGCCAGCAGTGAGGCCCAGGGGAAGATTAGCTATGGCTACACCTTC.

The sample holds a few counts of this clone. The V and J genes are TRBV5-1 and TRBJ1-1; a possible D gene is TRBD1 (5 bases). The CDR3 contains 13 residues. Germline V gives CDR1 SGHRS, CDR2 YFSETQ. Trimming pared 6 bases from V and 3 bases from J, leaving 12 bases between. Here the CDR3 DNA reads TGCGCCAGCAACACGACAGCCTACACTGAAGCTTTCTTT. Amino acids: CASNTTAYTEAFF. The variable domain in full, completed from reference TRBV5-1 and TRBJ1-1, reads KAGVTQTPRYLIKTRGQQVTLSCSPISGHRSVSWYQQTPGQGLQFLFEYFSETQRNKGNFPGRFSGRQFSNSRSEMNVSTLELGDSALYLCASNTTAYTEAFFGQGTRLTVV.

The chain joins TRBV21-1 to TRBJ2-5; whether TRBD1, the table's D call, matches the DNA was not checked. TRBV21-1 is a pseudogene locus. This CDR3 is built from 14 residues. The CDR3 nucleotides read TGTGCCAGCACGAAAAACAGGGGAGGCAAGACCCAGTACTTC. Its translation is CASTKNRGGKTQYF.

This chain uses TRBV7-9 with TRBJ2-3; D is ambiguous. CDR1 is SEHNR, CDR2 FQNEAQ, per germline (reference sequence). V dropped 1 base and J dropped 2 bases, with 7 bases sitting between them. The CDR3 is 14 residues long. The DNA for the CDR3 is TGTGCCAGCAGCTTAGTAAGAGTCACAGATACGCAGTATTTT. Translating it yields CASSLVRVTDTQYF.

This clone was detected once. In DNA form, the CDR3 reads TGTGCCAGCAGCATCATAAGTAGTAATTCACCCCTCCACTTT. Translation: CASSIISSNSPLHF. The chain joins TRBV7-9 to TRBJ1-6; D is unclear. CDR3 length: 14 residues. V dropped 5 bases and J dropped 6 bases, with 11 bases sitting between them. Germline V lookup: CDR1 SEHNR, CDR2 FQNEAQ (reference sequence).

The chain uses TRBV7-8 and TRBJ2-2; tentative D call: TRBD2 (6 bases). The V gene's germline CDR1 is SGHVS and CDR2 FQNEAQ. Trimming took off 3 bases at V and 5 bases at J, with 13 bases between the two ends. The CDR3 spans 15 residues. CDR3 region: CASSFNNGRTGELFF. DNA for the CDR3: TGTGCCAGCAGCTTTAACAACGGGAGAACCGGGGAGCTGTTTTTT.

V is TRBV28 and J is TRBJ2-6, with 11 bases aligning to TRBD2. V shed 8 bases and J 0 bases; nucleotides not matched to a gene: 6. CDR1 is MDHEN, CDR2 SYDVKM, per germline. The length of the CDR3 is 17 residues. This CDR3 is CASLNSGGASGANVLTF. CDR3 sequence (DNA): TGTGCCAGCCTCAATAGCGGGGGGGCCTCTGGGGCCAACGTCCTGACTTTC.

The chain couples TRBV18 to TRBJ2-7; tentative D call: TRBD1 (6 bases). The CDR3 has 14 amino acids. Between the trimmed V and J ends, which lost 2 bases and 2 bases, there was a span of 10 bases. Germline values: CDR1 KGHSH, CDR2 LQKENI. The CDR3 sequence: CASSPETGPYEQYF. The DNA for the CDR3 is TGTGCCAGCTCACCAGAGACAGGCCCCTACGAGCAGTACTTC.

Points on this clone: Germline is not matched at one junction end, which may reflect a read error. The J gene is TRBJ2-7, the V gene TRBV10-1; TRBD1 matches at 8 bases. CDR1 is WNHNN and CDR2 is SYGVQD in the germline V gene (reference sequence). This CDR3 has 14 amino acids. The CDR3: CPSRRPGQVYEQYF. Written as DNA, the CDR3 is TGCCCCAGCCGGCGACCGGGACAGGTCTACGAGCAGTACTTC.